This passage covers 20 T cell receptor beta chains from one sample sequenced in a study of immune cell composition in non-small cell lung cancer. Sequencing was performed with immunoSEQ multiplex PCR; in TCRdb, only in-frame clones are kept and a portion is missing. This sample has about 4,600 clones, with around three quarters found just once. Sequenced input: lung tumor tissue. These receptors all come from a human donor with non-small cell lung cancer.

The chain employs TRBV10-1 and TRBJ1-2; maybe TRBD1 (5 bases). The length of the CDR3 is 13 residues. Germline CDR1 reads WNHNN; CDR2 reads SYGVQD (reference sequence). Trimming removed 3 bases at V and 7 bases at J, with 12 bases between. The chain's CDR3 is CASSDRVGGGYTF. DNA of the CDR3: TGCGCCAGCAGTGATCGGGTCGGGGGTGGCTACACCTTC.

The table lists this clone with a count of one. This chain connects TRBV29-1 to TRBJ2-1; D gene unclear. V shed 1 base and J shed 6 bases, with 7 bases lying between them. The CDR3 is 12 amino acids. Germline V gene sequence: CDR1 SQVTM, CDR2 ANQGSEA. The CDR3 sequence is CSVEASPNEQFF. The DNA of the CDR3 is TGCAGCGTTGAAGCTAGTCCCAATGAGCAGTTCTTC.

This rearrangement joins TRBV2 to TRBJ1-6, with 7 bases aligning to TRBD1. Germline CDR1 is SNHLY and CDR2 is FYNNEI. V lost 4 bases, J lost 5 bases, and 5 bases stayed unmatched. The CDR3 runs to 15 residues. The CDR3 loop is CASSGFRGNNSPLHF. As DNA, the CDR3 is TGTGCCAGCAGTGGGTTCAGGGGGAATAATTCACCCCTCCACTTT.

The sample holds a few counts of this clone. The CDR3 loop reads CASSRSGNGQETQYF. CDR3 sequence (DNA): TGTGCCAGCAGTAGAAGCGGGAACGGGCAAGAGACCCAGTACTTC. The V gene is TRBV6-1, the J gene TRBJ2-5, with 7 nucleotides matching TRBD2. J gave up 2 bases and V 5 bases, and 8 bases lay outside the gene matches. The germline CDR1 and CDR2 sequences are MNHNS and SASEGT. The CDR3 contains 15 residues.

This chain links TRBV28 with TRBJ1-2; no reliable D call. The CDR3 contains 12 residues. The V gene lost 11 bases and the J gene lost 2 bases, with 12 bases spanning the gap. Looked up from germline, CDR1 is MDHEN and CDR2 is SYDVKM. This CDR3 is CACTGVNYGYTF. The DNA of the CDR3 is TGTGCCTGCACTGGAGTGAACTATGGCTACACCTTC.

The V call is TRBV9, the J call TRBJ2-5, with a weak D call TRBD1 (7 bases). The germline V gene encodes CDR1 SGDLS and CDR2 YYNGEE. This CDR3 spans 15 amino acids. V was shortened by 3 bases and J by 5 bases, with 17 bases between the two germline ends. CDR3 nucleotides: TGTGCCAGCAGCGAAGGGACAGCTCGGGGGGAGACCCAGTACTTC. It codes for CASSEGTARGETQYF.

The V call is TRBV19, the J call TRBJ2-3, with 9 bases that match TRBD2. CDR3 length: 15 amino acids. V trimming: 8 bases; J trimming: 4 bases; junction bases outside the gene matches: 10. CDR1 is LNHDA, CDR2 SQIVND, per germline (reference sequence). The CDR3 region is CASSFSGSIADTQYF. As DNA, the CDR3 is TGTGCCAGTTCCTTTAGCGGGAGTATCGCAGATACGCAGTATTTT.

This chain links TRBV7-2 with TRBJ1-2; TRBD1 matches 9 bases. The CDR3 has 15 residues. Germline V lookup: CDR1 SGHTA, CDR2 FQGNSA. The ends lost 1 base at V and 4 bases at J; junction bases unmatched: 4. CDR3 DNA sequence: TGTGCCAGCAGCTTAGGGGGACAGGGCCTCTATGGCTACACCTTC. Encoded protein: CASSLGGQGLYGYTF.

Notes on this clone: Because the CDR3 is missing its conserved closing phenylalanine or tryptophan, this is likely a read error. V usage is TRBV2 and J usage is TRBJ1-1; the match to TRBD1 covers 7 bases. Germline CDR1 reads SNHLY; CDR2 reads FYNNEI. The V gene end was trimmed by 2 bases and the J gene end by 9 bases; junction bases not matched to a gene: 9. The length of the CDR3 is 14 residues. For the CDR3, the DNA is TGTGCCAGCAGTGAAAATCAGGGGGTCGCTAAAGCTTTCCTT. It encodes CASSENQGVAKAFL.

This clone was recorded only once. The chain recombines TRBV25-1 with TRBJ1-4; TRBD1 might be the D (5 bases). Trimming stripped 9 bases from V and 3 bases from J, with 14 bases between. The germline CDR1 and CDR2 sequences are MGHDK and SYGVNS. The CDR3 is 14 residues long. The CDR3 DNA follows: TGTGCCAGTCAGGGTCACGGTGCTAATGAAAAACTGTTTTTT. It encodes CASQGHGANEKLFF.

This chain connects TRBV15 to TRBJ2-7, with no clear D. Trimming removed 0 bases at V and 3 bases at J, with 3 bases between. Germline CDR1 is LNHNV and CDR2 is YYDKDF (reference sequence). The CDR3 has 12 amino acids. The CDR3 coding sequence is TGTGCCACCAGCAGAGATTACTACGAGCAGTACTTC. Translation gives CATSRDYYEQYF.

This clone was seen a handful of times. The chain carries TRBV27 and TRBJ2-7, with 11 nucleotides matching TRBD1. The CDR3 extends over 13 amino acids. Germline CDR1 is MNHEY and CDR2 is SMNVEV (reference sequence). After removal of 4 bases from V and 6 bases from J, the junction contained 2 bases not matched to a gene. The CDR3 here is CASSWTGGGEQYF. The CDR3, as DNA: TGTGCCAGCAGTTGGACAGGGGGCGGCGAGCAGTACTTC.

This rearrangement joins TRBV19 to TRBJ1-1; 7 positions agree with TRBD1. Germline CDR1 and CDR2: LNHDA and SQIVND (reference sequence). CDR3 length: 16 amino acids. After removal of 7 bases from V and 0 bases from J, the junction contained 11 bases not matched to a gene. Here the CDR3 reads CASTHGQGEMNTEAFF. The DNA of the CDR3 is TGTGCCAGTACCCACGGCCAGGGGGAAATGAACACTGAAGCTTTCTTT. The complete variable domain, with remaining parts taken from reference TRBV19 and TRBJ1-1, reads DGGITQSPKYLFRKEGQNVTLSCEQNLNHDAMYWYRQDPGQGLRLIYYSQIVNDFQKGDIAEGYSVSREKKESFPLTVTSAQKNPTAFYLCASTHGQGEMNTEAFFGQGTRLTVV.

This sequence joins TRBV6-1 and TRBJ2-1; TRBD1 is a possible D gene (6 bases). CDR1 MNHNS and CDR2 SASEGT come from the germline V gene. Deletions cut 4 bases from V and 0 bases from J, with 13 bases between. This CDR3 is built from 16 residues. CDR3 sequence reads: CASSGDRSYSYNEQFF. The CDR3 region has the DNA TGTGCCAGCAGTGGCGACAGGTCGTACTCCTACAATGAGCAGTTCTTC.

The chain is built from TRBV28 and TRBJ2-3; 10 bases agree with TRBD2. The CDR3 totals 16 residues. V lost 5 bases and J lost 2; bases outside the gene matches: 7. In germline, CDR1 is MDHEN, CDR2 SYDVKM. Written as DNA, the CDR3 is TGTGCCAGCAGTCCAGTAGCGGGGGGCAACACAGATACGCAGTATTTT. This codes for CASSPVAGGNTDTQYF.

This clone has a handful of counts. The chain uses TRBV10-1 and TRBJ1-1; D uncertain. Trimming stripped 0 bases from V and 1 base from J, with 6 bases between. Germline V CDR1 and CDR2: WNHNN, SYGVQD (reference sequence). The length of the CDR3 is 14 residues. The CDR3 is CASSESRENTEAFF. DNA for the CDR3: TGCGCCAGCAGTGAGTCGAGGGAGAACACTGAAGCTTTCTTT.

This sequence joins TRBV29-1 and TRBJ1-1; D remains ambiguous. From germline, CDR1 is SQVTM and CDR2 ANQGSEA. The CDR3 has 11 residues. Trimming took 7 bases from V and 2 from J, leaving 8 bases between them. The CDR3 region is CSATVNTEAFF. CDR3 coding DNA: TGCAGCGCTACAGTCAACACTGAAGCTTTCTTT.

The gene calls are TRBV11-1 and TRBJ1-4; no clear D. The CDR3 is made up of 13 amino acids. Germline CDR1 is SGHAT and CDR2 is FQDESV (reference sequence). Trimming removed 1 base at V and 8 bases at J, with 8 bases between. CDR3 loop: CASSLVEEEKLFF. CDR3 sequence (DNA): TGTGCCAGCAGCTTAGTCGAGGAAGAAAAACTGTTTTTT. Full variable domain (remainder filled in from reference TRBV11-1 and TRBJ1-4): EAEVAQSPRYKITEKSQAVAFWCDPISGHATLYWYRQILGQGPELLVQFQDESVVDDSQLPKDRFSAERLKGVDSTLKIQPAELGDSAMYLCASSLVEEEKLFFGSGTQLSVL.

The J gene is TRBJ1-4, the V gene TRBV28; no clear D. Germline V gives CDR1 MDHEN, CDR2 SYDVKM. The V and J ends lost 6 bases and 10 bases respectively, with 21 bases between them. The CDR3 sequence is 15 residues long. The CDR3 here is CASRGSRGIMGKLFF. The CDR3 coding sequence is TGTGCCAGCAGGGGGAGTCGGGGAATTATGGGAAAACTGTTTTTT.

V gene TRBV7-9 combines with J gene TRBJ2-1; D perhaps matches TRBD2 (6 bases). Per germline, CDR1 SEHNR and CDR2 FQNEAQ (reference sequence). The V gene lost 2 bases and the J gene lost 4 bases, with 18 bases spanning the gap. CDR3 length equals 17 residues. This chain's CDR3 is CASSLRPLRGPYNEQFF. DNA of the CDR3: TGTGCCAGCAGCTTACGCCCCTTGCGGGGTCCATACAATGAGCAGTTCTTC.